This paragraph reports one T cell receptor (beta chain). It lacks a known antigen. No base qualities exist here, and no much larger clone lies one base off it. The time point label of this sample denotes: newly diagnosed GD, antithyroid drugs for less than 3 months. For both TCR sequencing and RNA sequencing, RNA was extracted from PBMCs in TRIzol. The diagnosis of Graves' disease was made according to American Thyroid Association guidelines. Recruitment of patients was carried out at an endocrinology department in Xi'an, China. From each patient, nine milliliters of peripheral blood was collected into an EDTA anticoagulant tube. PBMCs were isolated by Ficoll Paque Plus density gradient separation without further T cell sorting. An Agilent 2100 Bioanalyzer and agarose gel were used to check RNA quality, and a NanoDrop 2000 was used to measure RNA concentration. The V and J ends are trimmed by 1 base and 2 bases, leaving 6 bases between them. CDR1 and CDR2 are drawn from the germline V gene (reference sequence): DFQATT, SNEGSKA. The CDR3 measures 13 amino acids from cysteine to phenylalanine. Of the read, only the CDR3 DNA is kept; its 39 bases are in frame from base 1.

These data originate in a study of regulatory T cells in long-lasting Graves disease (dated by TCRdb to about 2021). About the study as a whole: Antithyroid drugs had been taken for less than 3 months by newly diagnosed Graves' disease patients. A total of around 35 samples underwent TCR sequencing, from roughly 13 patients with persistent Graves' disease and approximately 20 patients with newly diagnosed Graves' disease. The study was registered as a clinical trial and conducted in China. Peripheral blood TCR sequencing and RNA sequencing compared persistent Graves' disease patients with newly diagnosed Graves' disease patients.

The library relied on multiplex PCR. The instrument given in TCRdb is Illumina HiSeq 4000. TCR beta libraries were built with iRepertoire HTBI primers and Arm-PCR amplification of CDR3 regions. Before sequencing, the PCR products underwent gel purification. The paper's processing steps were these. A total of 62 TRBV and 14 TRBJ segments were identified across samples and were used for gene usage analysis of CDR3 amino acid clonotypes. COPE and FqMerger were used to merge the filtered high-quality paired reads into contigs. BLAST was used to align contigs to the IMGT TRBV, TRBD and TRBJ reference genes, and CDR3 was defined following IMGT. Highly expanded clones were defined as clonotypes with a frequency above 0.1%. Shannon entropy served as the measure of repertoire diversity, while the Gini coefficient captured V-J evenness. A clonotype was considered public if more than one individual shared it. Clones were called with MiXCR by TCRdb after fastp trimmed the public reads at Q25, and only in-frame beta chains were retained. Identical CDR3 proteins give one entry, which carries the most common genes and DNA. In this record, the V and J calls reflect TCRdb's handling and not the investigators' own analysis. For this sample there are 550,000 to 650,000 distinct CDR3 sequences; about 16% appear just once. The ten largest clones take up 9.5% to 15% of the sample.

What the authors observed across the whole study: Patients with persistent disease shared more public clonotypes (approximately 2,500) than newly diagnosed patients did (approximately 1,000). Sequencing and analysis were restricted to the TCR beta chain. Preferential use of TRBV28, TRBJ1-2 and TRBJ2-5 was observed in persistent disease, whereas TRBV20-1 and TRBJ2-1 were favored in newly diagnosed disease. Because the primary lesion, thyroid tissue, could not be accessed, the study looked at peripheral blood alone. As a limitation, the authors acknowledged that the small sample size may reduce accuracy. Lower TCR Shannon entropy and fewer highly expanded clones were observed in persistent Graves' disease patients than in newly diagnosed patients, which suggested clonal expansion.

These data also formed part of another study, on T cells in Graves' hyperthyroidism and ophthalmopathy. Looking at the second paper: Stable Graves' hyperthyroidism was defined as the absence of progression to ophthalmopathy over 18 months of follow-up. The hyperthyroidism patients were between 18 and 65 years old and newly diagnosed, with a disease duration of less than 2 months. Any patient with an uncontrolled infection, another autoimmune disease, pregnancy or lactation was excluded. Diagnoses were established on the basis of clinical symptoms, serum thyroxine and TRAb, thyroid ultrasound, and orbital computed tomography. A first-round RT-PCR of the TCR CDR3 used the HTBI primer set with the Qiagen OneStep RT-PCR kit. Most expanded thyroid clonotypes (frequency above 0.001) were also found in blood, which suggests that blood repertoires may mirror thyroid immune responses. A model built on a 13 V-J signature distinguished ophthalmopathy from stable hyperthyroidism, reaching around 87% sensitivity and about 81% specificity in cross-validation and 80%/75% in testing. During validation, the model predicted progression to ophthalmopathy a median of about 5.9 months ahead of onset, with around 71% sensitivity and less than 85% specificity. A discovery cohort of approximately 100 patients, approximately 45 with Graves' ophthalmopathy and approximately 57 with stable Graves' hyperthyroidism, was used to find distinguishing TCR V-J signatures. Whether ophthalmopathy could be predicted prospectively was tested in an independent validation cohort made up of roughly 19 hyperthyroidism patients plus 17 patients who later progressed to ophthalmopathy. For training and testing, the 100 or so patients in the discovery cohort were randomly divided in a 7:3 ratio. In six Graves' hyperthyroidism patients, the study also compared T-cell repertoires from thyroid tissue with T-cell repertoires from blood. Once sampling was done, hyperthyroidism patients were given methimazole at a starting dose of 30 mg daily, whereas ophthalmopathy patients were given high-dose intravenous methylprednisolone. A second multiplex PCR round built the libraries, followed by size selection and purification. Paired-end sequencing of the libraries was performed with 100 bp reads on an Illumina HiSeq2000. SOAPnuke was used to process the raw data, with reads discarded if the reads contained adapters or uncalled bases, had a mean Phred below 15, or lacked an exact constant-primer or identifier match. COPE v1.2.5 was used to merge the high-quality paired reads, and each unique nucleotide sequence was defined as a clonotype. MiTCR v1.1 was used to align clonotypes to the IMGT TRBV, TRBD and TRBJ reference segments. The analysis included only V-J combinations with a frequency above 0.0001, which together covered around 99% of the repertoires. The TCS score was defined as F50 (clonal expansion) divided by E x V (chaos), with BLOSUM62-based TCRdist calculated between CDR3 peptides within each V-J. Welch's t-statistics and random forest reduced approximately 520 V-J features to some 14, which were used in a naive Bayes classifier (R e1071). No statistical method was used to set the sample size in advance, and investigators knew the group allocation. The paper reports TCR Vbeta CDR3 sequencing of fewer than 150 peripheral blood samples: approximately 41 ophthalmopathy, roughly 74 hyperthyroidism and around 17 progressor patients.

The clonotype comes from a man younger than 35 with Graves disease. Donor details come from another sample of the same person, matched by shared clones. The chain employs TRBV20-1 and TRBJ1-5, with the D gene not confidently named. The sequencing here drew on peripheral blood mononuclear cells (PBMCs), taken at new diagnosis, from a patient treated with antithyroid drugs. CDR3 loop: CSARGVGNQPQHF. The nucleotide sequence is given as TGCAGTGCTAGAGGGGTTGGCAATCAGCCCCAGCATTTT.